The next 9 T cell receptor beta chains were all read from a single sample in a study of T-cell reconstitution after alpha-beta-depleted transplantation in children. A library of TCRbeta sequences, prepared with unique molecular identifiers, was generated. TCRdb re-called the PCR reads with MiXCR, one entry per CDR3 protein. Of some 76,000 distinct CDR3 sequences listed, approximately 11% are singletons. The sample consisted of PBMCs, taken before TCRalphabeta/CD19-depleted stem cell transplant. These TCRs come from a boy aged 5-17 years with acute myeloid leukemia, due to receive a stem cell transplant.

In its sample, this clonotype was seen many times. The V call is TRBV20-1, the J call TRBJ2-3; 8 positions agree with TRBD2. Germline CDR1 is DFQATT and CDR2 is SNEGSKA (reference sequence). This CDR3 is 12 amino acids long. V shed 6 bases and J 4 bases; nucleotides not matched to a gene: 3. The CDR3 sequence is CSAAGVPDTQYF. CDR3 coding DNA: TGCAGTGCAGCGGGGGTACCAGATACGCAGTATTTT.

This clonotype was seen more than once but under ten times. A much larger clone sits a single nucleotide away, making a read error possible. The V and J genes are TRBV28 and TRBJ2-2; D may be TRBD2 (7 bases). The CDR3 length is 15 residues. Looked up from germline, CDR1 is MDHEN and CDR2 is SYDVKM. The V end lost 2 bases, the J end lost 9 bases, and 16 bases lay between the germline ends. The CDR3 loop is CASSLQGTTVRELFF. Written as DNA, the CDR3 is TGTGCCAGCAGTTTACAGGGGACTACCGTCCGGGAGCTGTTTTTT.

Many counts were recorded for this clonotype. The rearrangement joins TRBV5-1 to TRBJ1-4; TRBD1 might be the D (6 bases). CDR1 and CDR2 (germline): SGHRS, YFSETQ. Trimming cost V 4 bases and J 8 bases, with 12 bases left between them. The CDR3 spans 13 residues. CDR3 bases: TGCGCCAGCAGCGCGGGGGGGCCAGAAAAACTGTTTTTT. This sequence encodes CASSAGGPEKLFF.

Note on this clonotype: One end of the junction varies from germline; a read error may be responsible. The genes are TRBV20-1 and TRBJ2-7, with 10 positions matching TRBD2. Germline values: CDR1 DFQATT, CDR2 SNEGSKA (reference sequence). The CDR3 spans 17 residues. DNA for the CDR3: TGCTGTGCTAGCCCCCCCGTCGGGCTAGCGGGAGTTTACGAGCAGTACTTC. Its protein product is CCASPPVGLAGVYEQYF.

This clonotype showed up many times. This chain links TRBV4-3 with TRBJ1-2; D not resolved. The CDR3 covers 13 residues. CDR1 is LGHNA and CDR2 is YSLEER in the germline V gene. V lost 3 bases, J lost 1 base, and 6 bases lay in between. The CDR3 reads CASSHLINYGYTF. The CDR3 DNA reads TGCGCCAGCAGCCACCTAATTAACTATGGCTACACCTTC.

This chain uses TRBV6-5 with TRBJ2-3; D is ambiguous. The CDR3 is 14 residues long. The germline V gene has CDR1 MNHEY and CDR2 SVGAGI. V was cut by 2 bases and J by 0 bases, with 6 bases left in between. CDR3 bases: TGTGCCAGCAGTTACGATTGGAGCACAGATACGCAGTATTTT. Amino acids: CASSYDWSTDTQYF.

Many counts were recorded for this clonotype. The chain carries TRBV7-2 and TRBJ1-1; no clear D. Germline-derived CDR1 and CDR2 are SGHTA and FQGNSA. V was trimmed by 1 base and J by 1 base, leaving 10 bases between them. CDR3 length equals 15 residues. CDR3 loop: CASSLVGKGNTEAFF. CDR3 in DNA: TGTGCCAGCAGCTTAGTAGGAAAAGGGAACACTGAAGCTTTCTTT.

At least ten counts were recorded for this clonotype. The gene calls are TRBV7-6 and TRBJ1-3; D is possibly TRBD1 (5 bases). V lost 5 bases and J 0 bases, leaving 14 bases between the germline ends. In germline, CDR1 is SGHVS, CDR2 FNYEAQ. The CDR3 loop spans 16 amino acids. CDR3 in amino acids: CASSRGQGFSGNTIYF. CDR3 bases: TGTGCCAGCAGCCGTGGACAAGGATTCTCTGGAAACACCATATATTTT.

This clonotype appeared many times. The chain's CDR3 is CASSYTGTANYGYTF. The CDR3 DNA is TGTGCCAGCAGTTACACGGGGACAGCTAACTATGGCTACACCTTC. The J gene is TRBJ1-2, the V gene TRBV6-5, with 7 bases that match TRBD1. Losses at the gene ends were 2 bases for V and 0 bases for J; bases not matched to a gene: 3. Germline V gives CDR1 MNHEY, CDR2 SVGAGI. The CDR3 runs to 15 residues.